The clone carrying this T cell receptor (beta chain) was counted at least ten times. A second PCR, run for about 7 to 11 cycles, used a sample-barcoded 5' primer plus a J-beta primer mix. Individual samples furnished no less than 3 million CDR3-containing paired-end reads apiece. One entry per CDR3 protein, called by TCRdb with MiXCR from the 5' RACE reads. The top ten clones hold about 2.1% of a sample with roughly 1,800,000 distinct CDR3 sequences, around half of them seen once. This entry is derived from a study of blood T cells in healthy people across ages. Trimming left V 6 bases short and J 5 bases short, with 13 bases between. The CDR3 is made up of 13 amino acids.

This clonotype was sampled from a woman aged 40-49 years in good health. The sample taken for sequencing was blood. The rearrangement links TRBV12-3 or TRBV12-4 to TRBJ1-2, with D possibly matching TRBD1 (6 bases). The CDR3 region is CASSSQGKYGYTF. DNA for the CDR3: TGTGCCAGCAGCTCCCAGGGGAAATATGGCTACACCTTC.